Presented here are 3 T cell receptor beta chains from one specimen sequenced in a study of blood T cell repertoires in COVID-19 (dated by TCRdb to the early 2020s). The library was built by means of the immunoSEQ multiplex PCR assay. What TCRdb holds here is the immuneACCESS table cut down to in-frame rearrangements. Part of the clones is not present; checked against another copy, under half of the missing clones reflect an unresolved V gene, and the others are unexplained. In this sample the table shows roughly 210,000 clones, 88% of which occur a single time. The ten largest clonotypes hold 1.5% to 2% of the sample. The sequenced material came from peripheral blood. The receptors were gathered from a man in his sixties or seventies with acute or convalescent COVID-19.

This clone was seen just once. V gene TRBV28 combines with J gene TRBJ1-1, with a possible D match to TRBD1 (6 bases). Germline assignment: CDR1 MDHEN and CDR2 SYDVKM. V gave up 6 bases and J gave up 0 bases, with 11 bases separating them. The CDR3 spans 14 residues. CDR3 sequence (DNA): TGTGCCAGCAGACAGGGTGGTATGAACACTGAAGCTTTCTTT. It is translated as CASRQGGMNTEAFF.

The chain uses TRBV9 and TRBJ2-3, with 7 bases lining up with TRBD2. This CDR3 contains 14 residues. Germline CDR1 reads SGDLS; CDR2 reads YYNGEE. The ends lost 4 bases at V and 4 bases at J; junction bases unmatched: 6. This CDR3 reads CASSPTAGADTQYF. The CDR3 nucleotides are TGTGCCAGCAGCCCAACGGCGGGGGCAGATACGCAGTATTTT. Full variable domain (remainder filled in from reference TRBV9 and TRBJ2-3): DSGVTQTPKHLITATGQRVTLRCSPRSGDLSVYWYQQSLDQGLQFLIQYYNGEERAKGNILERFSAQQFPDLHSELNLSSLELGDSALYFCASSPTAGADTQYFGPGTRLTVL.

This chain connects TRBV4-3 to TRBJ2-3; 7 bases are shared with TRBD1. V was pared by 2 bases and J by 2 bases, with 16 bases of the junction left unmatched. The CDR3 spans 19 residues. The germline V gene has CDR1 LGHNA and CDR2 YSLEER. CDR3 protein: CASSQQFTPGTDNTDTQYF. The CDR3 nucleotides read TGCGCCAGCAGCCAACAGTTCACGCCCGGGACAGATAACACAGATACGCAGTATTTT.